Included here is one T cell receptor (beta chain) sequence, with context. The antigen remains undetermined. Clones were sequenced by immunoSEQ multiplex PCR, and TCRdb holds only the in-frame ones, with some missing. Counted here are hundreds of thousands of clones, about 92% occurring once; the ten biggest clones make up around 1%. CDR3 length equals 14 residues. V dropped 8 bases and J dropped 3; count of bases not matched to a gene: 6. The germline V gene has CDR1 WSHSY and CDR2 SAAADI. The data belong to a study of T cell responses to AZD1222 COVID-19 vaccine. General study points: Vaccine-related CD4 TCRs covered spike, predominating at 160-218 and 743-854. All repertoire sampling was performed exclusively after the peak T cell response.

The chain uses TRBV10-2 and TRBJ1-2; 10 bases match TRBD1. The TCR was taken from an adult in good health. Sample: peripheral blood, taken on day 0 of MenACWY control vaccination. In DNA, the CDR3 is TGCGCCAGCGGTCGGACAGGGGGGGACTATGGCTACACCTTC. This translates into CASGRTGGDYGYTF.